A selection of T cell receptor beta chains follows, all from one sample in a study of patients and donors after allogeneic stem cell transplantation. TCRdb processed the RT-PCR reads anew with MiXCR; each CDR3 protein has one entry. In the table there are more than 850,000 distinct CDR3 sequences, about a sixth of which are singletons. The sequencing sample was made of blood, either unsorted or a sorted T cell fraction (not recorded which). All receptors derive from a human donor who was either an allogeneic HSCT recipient or a stem cell or donor lymphocyte infusion donor (not recorded which). It is not recorded whose cells these are; they may come from a transplant donor. Both conserved end residues are part of each CDR3. The D gene is left open where the match is weak. Size is omitted from some rows. Given values are once, few, many or a class for expanded clones.

clone_size: few; d_call: TRBD1; v_call: TRBV6-1; j_call: TRBJ1-5; cdr3_nt: TGTGCCAGCAGATCCCAGGGGGTCGGTAATCAGCCCCAGCATTTT; cdr3_aa: CASRSQGVGNQPQHF
clone_size: -; d_call: TRBD1; v_call: TRBV29-1; j_call: TRBJ2-2; cdr3_nt: TGCAGCGCCCAAAGGGGACAGGGCACCGGGGAGCTGTTTTTT; cdr3_aa: CSAQRGQGTGELFF
clone_size: -; d_call: -; v_call: TRBV20-1; j_call: TRBJ1-5; cdr3_nt: TGCAGTGCTCCCAGAGGGTTGGGTCAGCCCCAGCATTTT; cdr3_aa: CSAPRGLGQPQHF
clone_size: few; d_call: -; v_call: TRBV4-2; j_call: TRBJ1-1; cdr3_nt: TGTGCCAGCAGCCAAGACAACATCCCTCGGGGCTCTGAAGCTTTCTTT; cdr3_aa: CASSQDNIPRGSEAFF
clone_size: many; d_call: -; v_call: TRBV12-3/TRBV12-4; j_call: TRBJ2-7; cdr3_nt: TGTGCCAGCAGACCGGGACACCACTACGAGCAGTACTTC; cdr3_aa: CASRPGHHYEQYF
clone_size: -; d_call: TRBD1; v_call: TRBV5-6; j_call: TRBJ1-2; cdr3_nt: TGTGCCAGCAGCTTGGGGGACAGGCCCTACTATGGCTACACCTTC; cdr3_aa: CASSLGDRPYYGYTF
clone_size: -; d_call: TRBD1; v_call: TRBV20-1; j_call: TRBJ1-3; cdr3_nt: TGCAGTGCTAGTGTAGGGACAGGCTCTGGAAACACCATATATTTT; cdr3_aa: CSASVGTGSGNTIYF
clone_size: -; d_call: -; v_call: TRBV10-3; j_call: TRBJ2-7; cdr3_nt: TGTGCCATCAGCGCAATGTCCCGGACCTCGCTGGGGGACGAGCAGTACTTC; cdr3_aa: CAISAMSRTSLGDEQYF
clone_size: -; d_call: TRBD1; v_call: TRBV5-1; j_call: TRBJ1-1; cdr3_nt: TGCGCCAGCAGCTTTCCGGGACAGGCTTTAAACACTGAAGCTTTCTTT; cdr3_aa: CASSFPGQALNTEAFF
clone_size: -; d_call: -; v_call: TRBV7-2; j_call: TRBJ2-7; cdr3_nt: TGTGCCAGCAGCTTAGGTAGGCAGACTAACTACGAAGAGCAGTACTTC; cdr3_aa: CASSLGRQTNYEEQYF
clone_size: few; d_call: -; v_call: TRBV25-1; j_call: TRBJ1-1; cdr3_nt: TGTGCCAGCAGTGAATGGGGGATGAACACTGAAGCTTTCTTT; cdr3_aa: CASSEWGMNTEAFF
clone_size: few; d_call: TRBD1; v_call: TRBV4-1; j_call: TRBJ1-6; cdr3_nt: TGCGCCAGCAGCCACCCACGACAGGGGCTTGATTCACCCCTCCACTTT; cdr3_aa: CASSHPRQGLDSPLHF
clone_size: few; d_call: -; v_call: TRBV7-3; j_call: TRBJ2-1; cdr3_nt: TGTGCCAGCAGTGAAGACTACCGGTCCAATGAGCAGTTCTTC; cdr3_aa: CASSEDYRSNEQFF
clone_size: few; d_call: -; v_call: TRBV6-5; j_call: TRBJ2-7; cdr3_nt: TGTGCCAGCACGCAACCGGGTTACGAGCAGTACTTC; cdr3_aa: CASTQPGYEQYF
clone_size: few; d_call: -; v_call: TRBV21-1; j_call: TRBJ1-5; cdr3_nt: TGTGCCAGCAACAAAGGGGGGGGCGTTAACAATCAGCCCCAGCATTTT; cdr3_aa: CASNKGGGVNNQPQHF
clone_size: -; d_call: TRBD1; v_call: TRBV6-1; j_call: TRBJ2-7; cdr3_nt: TGTGCCAGCAGTGGGGGGGGACAGGGGACTCGCGAGCAGTACTTC; cdr3_aa: CASSGGGQGTREQYF
clone_size: -; d_call: -; v_call: TRBV12-3/TRBV12-4; j_call: TRBJ1-6; cdr3_nt: TGTGCCAGCAGTTTATCCGCGGGGAGAGGGAATTCACCCCTCCACTTT; cdr3_aa: CASSLSAGRGNSPLHF
clone_size: many; d_call: -; v_call: TRBV28; j_call: TRBJ1-5; cdr3_nt: TGTGCCAGCAGTATTGGAGGAGCCGGTCAGCCCCAGCATTTT; cdr3_aa: CASSIGGAGQPQHF
clone_size: many; d_call: -; v_call: TRBV4-1; j_call: TRBJ1-1; cdr3_nt: TGCGCCAGCAGCCATGGACCCTCGAACACTGAAGCTTTCTTT; cdr3_aa: CASSHGPSNTEAFF
clone_size: -; d_call: -; v_call: TRBV20-1; j_call: TRBJ1-1; cdr3_nt: TGCAGTGCTAGACCCCCCTCCCAAGAGAACACTGAAGCTTTCTTT; cdr3_aa: CSARPPSQENTEAFF
clone_size: few; d_call: -; v_call: TRBV4-2; j_call: TRBJ1-3; cdr3_nt: TGTGCCAGCAGCCAAGATCGTAGACGAACGAACACCATATATTTT; cdr3_aa: CASSQDRRRTNTIYF
clone_size: -; d_call: TRBD1; v_call: TRBV6-5; j_call: TRBJ1-5; cdr3_nt: TGTGCCAGCAGTTATCTCGGACAGGAGTGGGGAGACAATCAGCCCCAGCATTTT; cdr3_aa: CASSYLGQEWGDNQPQHF
clone_size: few; d_call: TRBD1; v_call: TRBV12-3/TRBV12-4; j_call: TRBJ2-2; cdr3_nt: TGTGCCAGCAGTTTGACAGGGGTCCGGTCCACCGGGGAGCTGTTTTTT; cdr3_aa: CASSLTGVRSTGELFF
clone_size: many; d_call: -; v_call: TRBV4-2; j_call: TRBJ1-1; cdr3_nt: TGTGCCAGCAGCCAACAGCCGAACACTGAAGCTTTCTTT; cdr3_aa: CASSQQPNTEAFF
clone_size: -; d_call: -; v_call: TRBV11-1; j_call: TRBJ2-3; cdr3_nt: TGTGCCAGCAGCGACCCCGGGGACCCTAGAGGGGGCACAGATACGCAGTATTTT; cdr3_aa: CASSDPGDPRGGTDTQYF
clone_size: -; d_call: -; v_call: TRBV7-3; j_call: TRBJ2-1; cdr3_nt: TGTGCCAGCAGCTCGTTAGCGGACCCCTACAATGAGCAGTTCTTC; cdr3_aa: CASSSLADPYNEQFF
clone_size: -; d_call: TRBD1; v_call: TRBV2; j_call: TRBJ1-2; cdr3_nt: TGTGCCAGCAGTGAGAGGGGGCGCGGTGGCTACACCTTC; cdr3_aa: CASSERGRGGYTF
clone_size: few; d_call: -; v_call: TRBV15; j_call: TRBJ2-1; cdr3_nt: TGTGCCACCAGCCCCGCGAGGGCTCCCTACAATGAGCAGTTCTTC; cdr3_aa: CATSPARAPYNEQFF
clone_size: -; d_call: -; v_call: TRBV19; j_call: TRBJ2-5; cdr3_nt: TGTGCCAGTAGTATCTACTCCTCAGAGACCCAGTACTTC; cdr3_aa: CASSIYSSETQYF
clone_size: many; d_call: -; v_call: TRBV12-3/TRBV12-4; j_call: TRBJ2-1; cdr3_nt: TGTGCCAGCAGTTTTTTCGGGGGGCCCCCGGATGAGCAGTTCTTC; cdr3_aa: CASSFFGGPPDEQFF
clone_size: -; d_call: TRBD2; v_call: TRBV10-3; j_call: TRBJ2-1; cdr3_nt: TGTGCCATCAGTGATAGCGGGGGGTACTCCTACAATGAGCAGTTCTTC; cdr3_aa: CAISDSGGYSYNEQFF